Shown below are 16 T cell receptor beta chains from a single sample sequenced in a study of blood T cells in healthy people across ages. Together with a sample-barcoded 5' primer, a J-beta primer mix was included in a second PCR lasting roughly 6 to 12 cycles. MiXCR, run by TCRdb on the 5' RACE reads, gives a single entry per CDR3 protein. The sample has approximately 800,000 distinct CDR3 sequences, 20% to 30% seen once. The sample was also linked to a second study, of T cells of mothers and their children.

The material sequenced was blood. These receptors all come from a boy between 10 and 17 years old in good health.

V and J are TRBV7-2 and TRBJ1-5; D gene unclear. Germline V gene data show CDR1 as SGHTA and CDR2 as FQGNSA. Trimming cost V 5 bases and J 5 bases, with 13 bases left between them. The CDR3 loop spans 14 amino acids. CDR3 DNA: TGTGCCAGCAGCCTCCGACTCTTGGATCAGCCCCAGCATTTT. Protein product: CASSLRLLDQPQHF.

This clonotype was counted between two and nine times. The CDR3 loop is CAISEEAGASGANVLTF. The DNA of the CDR3 is TGTGCCATCAGTGAGGAGGCAGGGGCGTCCGGGGCCAACGTCCTGACTTTC. The chain uses TRBV10-3 and TRBJ2-6, with D possibly being TRBD1 (6 bases). With 2 bases removed from V and 4 bases from J, the gap between germline ends came to 15 bases. The germline V gene has CDR1 ENHRY and CDR2 SYGVKD. This CDR3 contains 17 residues.

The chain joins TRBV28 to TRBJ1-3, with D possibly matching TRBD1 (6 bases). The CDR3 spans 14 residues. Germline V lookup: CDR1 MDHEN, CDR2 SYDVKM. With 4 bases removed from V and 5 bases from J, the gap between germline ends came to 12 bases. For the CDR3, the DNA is TGTGCCAGCAGTTCCCCCGGGACACGAAACACCATATATTTT. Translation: CASSSPGTRNTIYF.

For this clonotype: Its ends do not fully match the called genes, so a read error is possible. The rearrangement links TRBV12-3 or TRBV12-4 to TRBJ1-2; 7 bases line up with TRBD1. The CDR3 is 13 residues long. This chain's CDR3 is CASRTGQNCGYTF. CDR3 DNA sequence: TGTGCCAGCAGGACGGGACAGAACTGTGGCTACACCTTC.

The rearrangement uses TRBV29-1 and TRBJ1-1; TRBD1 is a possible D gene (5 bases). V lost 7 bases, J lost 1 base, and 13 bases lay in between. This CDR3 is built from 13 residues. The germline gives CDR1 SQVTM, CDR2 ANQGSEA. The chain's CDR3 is CSAPGRSNTEAFF. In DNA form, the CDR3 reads TGCAGCGCCCCGGGACGGTCGAACACTGAAGCTTTCTTT.

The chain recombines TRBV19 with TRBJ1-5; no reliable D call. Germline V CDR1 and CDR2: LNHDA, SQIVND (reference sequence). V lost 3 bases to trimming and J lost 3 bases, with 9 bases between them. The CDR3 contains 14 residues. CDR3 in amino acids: CASSISGHNQPQHF. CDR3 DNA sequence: TGTGCCAGTAGTATTTCTGGCCACAATCAGCCCCAGCATTTT.

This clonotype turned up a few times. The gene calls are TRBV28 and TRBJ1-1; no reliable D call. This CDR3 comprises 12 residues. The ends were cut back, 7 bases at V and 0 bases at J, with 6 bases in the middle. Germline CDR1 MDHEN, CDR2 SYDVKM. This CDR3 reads CASITMNTEAFF. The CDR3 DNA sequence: TGTGCCAGCATAACCATGAACACTGAAGCTTTCTTT.

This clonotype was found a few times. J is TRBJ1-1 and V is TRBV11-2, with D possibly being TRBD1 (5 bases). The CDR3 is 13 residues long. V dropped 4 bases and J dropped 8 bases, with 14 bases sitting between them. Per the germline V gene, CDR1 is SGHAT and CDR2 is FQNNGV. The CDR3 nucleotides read TGTGCCAGCAGCTCGCAGACCCGGGGGGAAGCTTTCTTT. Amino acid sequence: CASSSQTRGEAFF.

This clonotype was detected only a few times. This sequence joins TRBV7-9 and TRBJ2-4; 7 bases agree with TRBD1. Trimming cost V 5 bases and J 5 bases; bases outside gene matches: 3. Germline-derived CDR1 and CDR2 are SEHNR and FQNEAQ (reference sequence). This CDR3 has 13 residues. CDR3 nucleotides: TGTGCCAGCAGCGCCGGGACAGAAAACATTCAGTACTTC. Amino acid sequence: CASSAGTENIQYF.

The CDR3 protein is CASSSPQGAWNYGYTF. CDR3 bases: TGCGCCAGCAGCTCACCACAGGGGGCGTGGAACTATGGCTACACCTTC. The V and J genes are TRBV5-1 and TRBJ1-2, with 9 nucleotides matching TRBD1. The V gene end was trimmed by 3 bases and the J gene end by 2 bases; junction bases not matched to a gene: 8. This CDR3 has 16 residues. Germline CDR1 and CDR2: SGHRS and YFSETQ.

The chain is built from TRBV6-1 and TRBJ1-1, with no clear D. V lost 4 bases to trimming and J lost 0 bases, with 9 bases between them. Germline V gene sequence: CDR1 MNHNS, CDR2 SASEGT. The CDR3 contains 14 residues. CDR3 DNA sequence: TGTGCCAGCAGTGCGGGGTTCTTGAACACTGAAGCTTTCTTT. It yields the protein CASSAGFLNTEAFF.

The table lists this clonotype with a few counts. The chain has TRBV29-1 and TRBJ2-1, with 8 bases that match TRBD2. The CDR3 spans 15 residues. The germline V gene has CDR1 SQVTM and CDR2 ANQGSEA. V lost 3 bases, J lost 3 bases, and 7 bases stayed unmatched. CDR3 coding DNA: TGCAGCGTTGAGGCGGGGGGAATCTACTACAATGAGCAGTTCTTC. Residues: CSVEAGGIYYNEQFF.

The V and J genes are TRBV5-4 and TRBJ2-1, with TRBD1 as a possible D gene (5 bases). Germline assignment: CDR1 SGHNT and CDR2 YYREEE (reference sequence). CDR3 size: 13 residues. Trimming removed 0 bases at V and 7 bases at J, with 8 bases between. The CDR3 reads CASSLGKGNEQFF. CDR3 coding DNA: TGTGCCAGCAGCTTGGGTAAGGGGAATGAGCAGTTCTTC.

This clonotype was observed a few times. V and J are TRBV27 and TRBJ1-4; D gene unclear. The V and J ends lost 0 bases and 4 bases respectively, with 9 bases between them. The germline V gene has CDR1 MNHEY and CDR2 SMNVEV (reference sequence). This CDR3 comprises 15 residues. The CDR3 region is CASSLSGYLNEKLFF. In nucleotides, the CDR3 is TGTGCCAGCAGTTTATCGGGGTATCTTAATGAAAAACTGTTTTTT.

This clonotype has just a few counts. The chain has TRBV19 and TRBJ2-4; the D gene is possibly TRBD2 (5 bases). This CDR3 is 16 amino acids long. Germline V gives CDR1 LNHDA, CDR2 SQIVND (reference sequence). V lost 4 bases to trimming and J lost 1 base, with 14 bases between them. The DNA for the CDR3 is TGTGCCAGTAGTACGACTAAGTTGACTGCCAAAAACATTCAGTACTTC. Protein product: CASSTTKLTAKNIQYF.

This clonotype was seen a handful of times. CDR3 DNA sequence: TGTGCCAGCAGCTTCGGAACTAGGGGCCAAGAGACCCAGTACTTC. Its protein is CASSFGTRGQETQYF. V gene TRBV7-8 combines with J gene TRBJ2-5; possibly TRBD1 or TRBD2 for D (5 bases each). CDR3 length: 15 amino acids. V was shortened by 3 bases and J by 1 base, with 12 bases between the two germline ends. Looked up from germline, CDR1 is SGHVS and CDR2 is FQNEAQ.